This T cell receptor beta chain was captured by sequencing in a study of T cells expressing NK-cell markers. Whole-study findings and limits: About six donors showed dominant NKG2C+ clonotypes comprising about 1.0-8% of their CD8+ T cells.

Synthesis of TCR beta cDNA relied on 5'RACE template switching carrying UMIs. Reanalyzing the 5' RACE reads, TCRdb keeps one entry per CDR3 protein, without DNA. The repertoire table contains 300,000 to 450,000 distinct CDR3 sequences. Details on this clonotype: Its antigen is unknown.

This CDR3 has 17 amino acids. Looked up from germline, CDR1 is SNHLY and CDR2 is FYNNEI. This receptor was identified in a man between 18 and 69 years old in good health. The source material was blood T cells: a sorted CD56 or NKG2C T cell subset, CD4+ or CD8+ T cells, or bulk PBMC T cells (not recorded which). The chain is built from TRBV2 and TRBJ1-5; TCRdb's D gene call, TRBD1, goes unchecked for lack of DNA. The CDR3 loop reads CASRQGGGGGSSQPQHF.